This entry lists 14 T cell receptor beta chains sequenced from one sample in a study of Ad26.COV2.S vaccination and SARS-CoV-2 variants. Treatment described: 19 received Ad26.COV2.S at low or high dose, single or two shots; roughly five received placebo; per-sample allocation not given. Samples were taken on day 63 after the first vaccine or placebo injection. Measured with immunoSEQ multiplex PCR; TCRdb has only the in-frame clones, and not every one. The sample consists of about 440,000 clones, around 85% of them appearing once. This material consisted of peripheral blood, taken in a trial of Ad26.COV2.S vaccine versus placebo. The receptor set was obtained from a person between 18 and 59 years old who received the Ad26.COV2.S COVID-19 vaccine or a placebo.

The chain has TRBV19 and TRBJ1-2; the match to TRBD1 covers 7 bases. CDR3 length: 15 amino acids. V shed 6 bases and J 1 base; nucleotides not matched to a gene: 8. Germline V CDR1 and CDR2: LNHDA, SQIVND (reference sequence). The CDR3 loop reads CASSTTGVNNYGYTF. CDR3 nucleotide sequence: TGTGCCAGTAGCACTACAGGGGTAAATAACTATGGCTACACCTTC.

The rearrangement uses TRBV5-1 and TRBJ1-6; the D is unclear. The CDR3 spans 15 residues. V was shortened by 7 bases and J by 7 bases, with 18 bases between the two germline ends. Germline V lookup: CDR1 SGHRS, CDR2 YFSETQ. CDR3 amino acids: CASARDGVGNSPLHF. The CDR3 DNA follows: TGCGCCAGCGCCCGGGATGGGGTCGGGAATTCACCCCTCCACTTT.

The rearrangement uses TRBV15 and TRBJ2-3; D gene unclear. Per germline, CDR1 LNHNV and CDR2 YYDKDF (reference sequence). The V end was cut by 2 bases, the J end by 4 bases, with 13 bases between. The CDR3 loop spans 15 amino acids. The CDR3 DNA reads as TGTGCCACCAGCAGATTGAGAGGAATTGCAGATACGCAGTATTTT. This codes for CATSRLRGIADTQYF.

The chain links TRBV5-5 to TRBJ2-2; TRBD2 agrees at 8 bases. The V and J ends lost 4 bases and 7 bases, in that order; junction bases with no gene match: 9. The CDR3 loop spans 15 amino acids. The germline V gene encodes CDR1 SGHKS and CDR2 YYEKEE (reference sequence). The CDR3 reads CASSQRVAGRGELFF. The CDR3 DNA follows: TGTGCCAGCAGCCAGAGAGTAGCGGGACGCGGGGAGCTGTTTTTT.

The rearrangement uses TRBV5-8 and TRBJ1-5; D unclear. This CDR3 is built from 12 residues. Germline lookup yields CDR1 SGHTS and CDR2 YDEGEE. Trimming removed 4 bases from V and 3 bases from J, with 5 bases in between. CDR3 protein: CASSPFNQPQHF. The CDR3 DNA reads as TGTGCCAGCAGCCCATTCAATCAGCCCCAGCATTTT.

The V and J genes are TRBV4-1 and TRBJ2-7; 8 nucleotides agree with TRBD2. The trim removed 4 bases at V and 1 base at J, leaving 9 bases unmatched. The CDR3 covers 16 residues. Germline V gene sequence: CDR1 MGHRA, CDR2 YSYEKL. The CDR3 DNA reads TGCGCCAGCAGCCCTAGAGCGGGAGAGGCATCCTACGAGCAGTACTTC. This sequence encodes CASSPRAGEASYEQYF.

This clone was seen a single time. V and J are TRBV6-2 or TRBV6-3 and TRBJ2-3, with TRBD2 matching 8 bases. Looked up from germline, CDR1 is MNHEY and CDR2 is SVGEGT. The CDR3 covers 15 residues. The junction had 10 bases not matched to a gene; V was cut back by 2 bases and J by 9 bases. CDR3 DNA sequence: TGTGCCAGCAGTTACGGGGCTCCCGCGGGGGGAACGCAGTATTTT. This gives the protein CASSYGAPAGGTQYF.

The rearrangement links TRBV9 to TRBJ2-1, with D possibly being TRBD2 (6 bases). The V gene's germline CDR1 is SGDLS and CDR2 YYNGEE. The CDR3 is 15 residues long. V was shortened by 3 bases and J by 0 bases, with 10 bases between the two germline ends. The DNA of the CDR3 is TGTGCCAGCAGCGCGGGACTGAGCTCCTACAATGAGCAGTTCTTC. This sequence encodes CASSAGLSSYNEQFF.

The chain is built from TRBV15 and TRBJ1-1; D gene unclear. The V and J ends lost 0 bases and 7 bases respectively, with 15 bases between them. This CDR3 has 15 amino acids. The germline V gene encodes CDR1 LNHNV and CDR2 YYDKDF (reference sequence). The chain's CDR3 is CATSREAVGIGEAFF. The CDR3 DNA sequence: TGTGCCACCAGCAGAGAGGCGGTGGGTATTGGTGAAGCTTTCTTT.

This clone was seen a single time. The chain combines TRBV7-8 with TRBJ1-3; D gene unclear. Germline CDR1 SGHVS, CDR2 FQNEAQ. CDR3 length: 15 amino acids. V shed 1 base and J shed 3 bases, with 10 bases lying between them. CDR3 residues: CASSLVPGIGNTIYF. As DNA, the CDR3 is TGTGCCAGCAGCTTAGTTCCGGGGATTGGAAACACCATATATTTT.

The chain links TRBV7-2 to TRBJ1-5; possibly TRBD1 for D (6 bases). Germline V gene data show CDR1 as SGHTA and CDR2 as FQGNSA. Trimming took 3 bases from V and 4 from J, leaving 10 bases between them. The CDR3 spans 14 residues. The CDR3 spells CASSFRQGNQPQHF. The CDR3 nucleotides read TGTGCCAGCAGCTTCAGGCAGGGGAATCAGCCCCAGCATTTT.

V usage is TRBV7-2 and J usage is TRBJ2-7, with a tentative D call TRBD2 (6 bases). The germline V gene has CDR1 SGHTA and CDR2 FQGNSA. V was trimmed by 5 bases and J by 2 bases, leaving 13 bases between them. This CDR3 has 14 residues. The CDR3 DNA reads TGTGCCAGCAGCCGGGACTTGGGAGCCTACGAGCAGTACTTC. Encoded protein: CASSRDLGAYEQYF.

The chain recombines TRBV21-1 with TRBJ2-2; the table names TRBD1, a call not compared with the DNA. TRBV21-1 has pseudogene status. This CDR3 spans 17 amino acids. The CDR3 nucleotides are TGTGCCAGCAGCAAGGTTCGGCAGGGGGCGAACACCGGGGAGCTGTTTTTT. Residues: CASSKVRQGANTGELFF.

V gene TRBV10-3 combines with J gene TRBJ1-3; weak D call: TRBD1 (5 bases). Trimming removed 7 bases at V and 0 bases at J, with 7 bases between. The CDR3 contains 13 residues. Germline V gene data show CDR1 as ENHRY and CDR2 as SYGVKD. CDR3 amino acids: CAITDNSGNTIYF. The DNA for the CDR3 is TGTGCCATCACGGACAACTCTGGAAACACCATATATTTT.